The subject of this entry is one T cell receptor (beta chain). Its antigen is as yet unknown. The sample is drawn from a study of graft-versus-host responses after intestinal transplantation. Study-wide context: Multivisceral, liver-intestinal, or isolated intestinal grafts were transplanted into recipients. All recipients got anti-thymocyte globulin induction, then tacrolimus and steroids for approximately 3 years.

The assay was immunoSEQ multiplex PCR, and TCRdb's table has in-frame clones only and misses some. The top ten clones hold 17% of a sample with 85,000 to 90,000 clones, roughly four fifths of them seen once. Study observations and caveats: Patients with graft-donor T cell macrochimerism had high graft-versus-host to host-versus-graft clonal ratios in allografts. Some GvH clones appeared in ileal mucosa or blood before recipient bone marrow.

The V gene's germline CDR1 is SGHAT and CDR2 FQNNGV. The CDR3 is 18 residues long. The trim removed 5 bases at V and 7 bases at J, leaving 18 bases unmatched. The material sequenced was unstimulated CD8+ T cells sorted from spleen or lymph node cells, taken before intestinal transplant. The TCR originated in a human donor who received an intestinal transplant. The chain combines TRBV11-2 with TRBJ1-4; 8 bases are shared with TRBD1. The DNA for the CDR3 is TGTGCCAGCAGCCCGTTAACGAGACAGGGGACGATCGGTGAAAAACTGTTTTTT. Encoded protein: CASSPLTRQGTIGEKLFF.